The present TCR beta chain was sequenced within a study of blood T cell repertoires in COVID-19 (dated by TCRdb to the early 2020s). Looking at the study overall: Samples from collaborators originated in the United States, Italy and Spain and spanned both the acute and convalescent phases of COVID-19. Deeply sampled blood TCRbeta repertoires from subjects exposed to, actively infected with, or recovered from COVID-19 were included in the dataset. The repertoires were released in a freely available public database meant as a resource for research on the immune response to SARS-CoV-2. The prospective study material was composed of cDNA or gDNA derived from T cells, B-cell-depleted T cells, or PBMCs. A de-identified subject ID, COVID-19 status, age in years and sex were almost always included in the sample metadata. Where HLA class I and class II types were available, the types were taken from metadata supplied by the sample provider, not from assay-based typing. The samples were drawn from two sources: the first 160 participants of the ongoing ImmuneRACE study, and 1,200 or so subjects contributed by 6 global collaborators.

On the study overall, not on this receptor specifically: Clinical and demographic metadata were provided uncurated, with the amount varying by source and participant.

As concerns this clone: Its antigen is currently not known. No quality values exist for individual bases; no much larger clone is one base distant.

TCRbeta CDR3 regions were amplified from genomic DNA by means of the immunoSEQ Assay, a bias-controlled multiplex PCR. Processing in the source paper ran as follows. Within the assay, amplification of reference gene primers was used to estimate how many nucleated cells each sample contained. To quantify the absolute abundance of each unique TCRbeta CDR3 rearrangement, sequence reads were collapsed and filtered. For each sample, productive Simpson clonality was calculated by taking the square root of Simpson's diversity index across productive rearrangements. What TCRdb holds here is the immuneACCESS table cut down to in-frame rearrangements. Part of the clones is not present; checked against another copy, under half of the missing clones reflect an unresolved V gene, and the others are unexplained. That table furnishes V, J and clone size, whereas the DNA furnished D and trimming. The sample table lists some 46,000 clones, almost 85% of them with a count of one. The ten most abundant clones make up around 22% of the sample.

V and J lose 6 bases and 8 bases, and a span of 10 bases separates them. The CDR3, cysteine through phenylalanine, is 11 amino acids long. Just the 33-base CDR3 DNA is kept, in frame starting at base 1. Sequences MNHEY (CDR1) and SVGEGT (CDR2) are obtained from the germline V gene. Whole blood was collected in K2EDTA tubes by collaborating institutions according to the institutions' own protocols. Collaborator samples were shipped for TCRbeta analysis as frozen whole blood, isolated PBMCs, or DNA extracted from either sample type. Sequencing was done on a sample of peripheral blood. This TCR derives from an older woman with acute or convalescent COVID-19. The chain is encoded by TRBV6-2 or TRBV6-3 joined to TRBJ1-2, with the D gene not confidently named. The CDR3 sequence is CASSSHEGYTF. The DNA is as follows: TGTGCCAGCAGCTCCCACGAGGGCTACACCTTC.